This T cell receptor (beta chain) was sequenced for a study of memory CD4+ T cells and cytomegalovirus serostatus. At the level of the study: Donors were healthy Belgian adults, some 10 CMV seropositive and 20 to 30 seronegative.

The method was immunoSEQ multiplex PCR; TCRdb's version includes in-frame clones alone and lacks a portion of them. The sample lists some 50,000 clones, roughly four fifths occurring once. The CDR3 extends over 14 amino acids. CDR1 and CDR2 (germline): SGHRS, YFSETQ. V lost 5 bases to trimming and J lost 10 bases; unmatched junction nucleotides: 6. Study-wide points: Each of approximately 70 CMV-associated TCRbeta sequences occurred in one to five individuals.

On this clone: Antigen specificity is unknown.

The sort gate was single viable CD3+CD4+CD8-CD45RO+ cells for memory CD4+ T cells. This receptor was taken from an adult in good health and CMV-seronegative. The rearrangement joins TRBV5-1 to TRBJ2-1, with TRBD2 matching 13 bases. Sequenced sample: memory CD4+ T cells from blood. This chain's CDR3 is CASRSGLAGREQFF. CDR3 DNA sequence: TGCGCCAGCAGATCGGGACTAGCGGGACGCGAGCAGTTCTTC.